This T cell receptor beta chain came from a study of spatial heterogeneity in lung cancer. The CDR3 extends over 14 amino acids. Germline V CDR1 and CDR2: WSHSY, SAAADI. Trimming removed 3 bases from V and 10 bases from J; junction bases left unmatched: 6. Sample time point: sample taken at primary tumor resection. TCRs were sequenced from unsorted whole RNA of tumor, nontumor lung or PBMC. TCRdb redid the calling of the 5' RACE reads with MiXCR, one entry per CDR3 protein. The sample includes roughly 38,000 distinct CDR3 sequences, 3.1% of them seen just once. This clonotype was seen more than once but under ten times.

The receptor's source is a male donor with early-stage non-small cell lung cancer. The rearrangement joins TRBV10-2 to TRBJ2-2; the match to TRBD2 covers 9 bases. The sample consisted of normal lung tissue next to the tumor, taken at surgery. In DNA form, the CDR3 reads TGCGCCAGCAGTGAAGCGGGAGGATTAGTGGAGCTGTTTTTT. Translation: CASSEAGGLVELFF.